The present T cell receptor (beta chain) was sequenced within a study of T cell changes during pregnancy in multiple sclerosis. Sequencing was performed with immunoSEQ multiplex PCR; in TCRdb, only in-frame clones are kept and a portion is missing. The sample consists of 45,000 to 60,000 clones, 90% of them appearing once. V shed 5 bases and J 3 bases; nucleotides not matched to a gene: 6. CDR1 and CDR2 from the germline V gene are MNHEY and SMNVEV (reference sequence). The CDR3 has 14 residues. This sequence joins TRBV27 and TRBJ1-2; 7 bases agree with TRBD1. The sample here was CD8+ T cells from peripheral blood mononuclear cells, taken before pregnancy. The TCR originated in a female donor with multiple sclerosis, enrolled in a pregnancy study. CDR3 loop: CASSPGQTHYGYTF. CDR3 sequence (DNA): TGTGCCAGCAGTCCGGGACAGACTCACTATGGCTACACCTTC.